One T cell receptor (beta chain) is described in this entry. This sample stems from a study of T cell repertoires in cytomegalovirus infection. V trimming: 0 bases; J trimming: 0 bases; junction bases outside the gene matches: 11. This CDR3 has 20 residues. Germline CDR1 is MNHNY and CDR2 is SVGAGI (reference sequence). TCRdb reanalysed the reads using MiXCR and keeps one entry per CDR3 protein. The sample lists just under 300,000 distinct CDR3 sequences; approximately 8.9% were seen once. Input material: PBMCs. The chain couples TRBV6-6 to TRBJ2-1; 10 positions match TRBD2. The TCR comes from a human donor in good health (CMV status not recorded). Some clones in this sample may be carry-over from other donors' samples. In nucleotides, the CDR3 is TGTGCCAGCAGTTACTCTGAAGCGGGGGGGCCCGGAAGCTCCTACAATGAGCAGTTCTTC. This sequence encodes CASSYSEAGGPGSSYNEQFF.